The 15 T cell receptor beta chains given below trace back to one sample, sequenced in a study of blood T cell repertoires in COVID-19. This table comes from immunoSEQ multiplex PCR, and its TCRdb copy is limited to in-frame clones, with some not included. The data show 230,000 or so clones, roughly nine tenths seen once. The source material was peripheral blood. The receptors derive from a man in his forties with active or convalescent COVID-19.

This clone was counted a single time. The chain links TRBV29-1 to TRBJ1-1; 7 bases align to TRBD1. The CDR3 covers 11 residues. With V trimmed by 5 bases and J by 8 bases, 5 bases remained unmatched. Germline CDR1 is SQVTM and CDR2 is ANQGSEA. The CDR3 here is CSVPRDSEAFF. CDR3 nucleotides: TGCAGCGTTCCCCGGGACAGCGAAGCTTTCTTT.

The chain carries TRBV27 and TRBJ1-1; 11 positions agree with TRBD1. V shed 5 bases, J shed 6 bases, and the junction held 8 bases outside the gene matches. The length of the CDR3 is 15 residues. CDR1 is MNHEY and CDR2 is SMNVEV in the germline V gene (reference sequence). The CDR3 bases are TGTGCCAGCAGTCCCGGACAGGGGGCGAGGGCTGAAGCTTTCTTT. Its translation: CASSPGQGARAEAFF.

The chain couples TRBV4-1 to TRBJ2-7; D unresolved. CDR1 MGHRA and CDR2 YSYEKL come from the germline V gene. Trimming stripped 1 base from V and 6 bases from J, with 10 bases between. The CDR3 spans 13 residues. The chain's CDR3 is CASSQAHSPEQYF. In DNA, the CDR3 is TGCGCCAGCAGCCAAGCACATTCCCCCGAGCAGTACTTC.

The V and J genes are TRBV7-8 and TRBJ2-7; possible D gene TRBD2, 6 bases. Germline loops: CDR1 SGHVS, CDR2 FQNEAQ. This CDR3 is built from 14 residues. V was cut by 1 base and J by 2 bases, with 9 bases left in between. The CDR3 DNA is TGTGCCAGCAGCTTAGGGGGACTTACCTACGAGCAGTACTTC. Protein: CASSLGGLTYEQYF.

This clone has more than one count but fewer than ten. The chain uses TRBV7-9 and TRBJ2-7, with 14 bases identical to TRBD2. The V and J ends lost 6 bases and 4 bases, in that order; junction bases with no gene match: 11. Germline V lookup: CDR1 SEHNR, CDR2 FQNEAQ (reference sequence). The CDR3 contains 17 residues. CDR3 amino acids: CASRPKGLAGGPYEQYF. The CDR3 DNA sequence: TGTGCCAGCAGACCTAAAGGACTAGCGGGGGGACCATACGAGCAGTACTTC.

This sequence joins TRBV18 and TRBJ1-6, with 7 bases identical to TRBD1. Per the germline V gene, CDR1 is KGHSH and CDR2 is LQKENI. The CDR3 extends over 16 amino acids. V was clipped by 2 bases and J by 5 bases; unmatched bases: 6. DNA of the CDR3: TGTGCCAGCTCACCAGGAGAGACAGGGAATAATTCACCCCTCCACTTT. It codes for CASSPGETGNNSPLHF. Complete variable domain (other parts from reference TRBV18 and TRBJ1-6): NAGVMQNPRHLVRRRGQEARLRCSPMKGHSHVYWYRQLPEEGLKFMVYLQKENIIDESGMPKERFSAEFPKEGPSILRIQQVVRGDSAAYFCASSPGETGNNSPLHFGNGTRLTVT.

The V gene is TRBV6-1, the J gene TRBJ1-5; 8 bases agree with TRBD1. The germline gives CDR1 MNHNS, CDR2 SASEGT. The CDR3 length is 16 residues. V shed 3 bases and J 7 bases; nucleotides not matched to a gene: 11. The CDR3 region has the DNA TGTGCCAGCAGTGAGACCCGTACAGGGGGATGGCAGCCCCAGCATTTT. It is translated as CASSETRTGGWQPQHF.

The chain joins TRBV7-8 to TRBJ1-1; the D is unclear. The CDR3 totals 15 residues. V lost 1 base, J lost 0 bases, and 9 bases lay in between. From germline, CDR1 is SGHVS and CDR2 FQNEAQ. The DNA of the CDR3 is TGTGCCAGCAGCTTAGTTCTGAGGATGAACACTGAAGCTTTCTTT. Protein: CASSLVLRMNTEAFF. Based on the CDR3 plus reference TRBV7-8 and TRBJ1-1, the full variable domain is GAGVSQSPRYKVAKRGQDVALRCDPISGHVSLFWYQQALGQGPEFLTYFQNEAQLDKSGLPSDRFFAERPEGSVSTLKIQRTQQEDSAVYLCASSLVLRMNTEAFFGQGTRLTVV.

CDR3 amino acids: CASSLALAGGYTGELFF. CDR3 coding DNA: TGCGCCAGCAGCTTGGCCCTAGCGGGGGGGTACACCGGGGAGCTGTTTTTT. The gene calls are TRBV5-1 and TRBJ2-2; 12 bases are shared with TRBD2. Germline V CDR1 and CDR2: SGHRS, YFSETQ. The trim removed 0 bases at V and 3 bases at J, leaving 3 bases unmatched. The CDR3 length is 17 residues.

The CDR3 here is CASSDQFYTGELFF. CDR3 bases: TGTGCCAGCAGTGATCAGTTCTACACCGGGGAGCTGTTTTTT. The chain links TRBV2 to TRBJ2-2; D remains unclear. This CDR3 has 14 residues. V lost 3 bases, J lost 3 bases, and 8 bases lay in between. Germline CDR1 is SNHLY and CDR2 is FYNNEI. Variable domain in full (rest from reference TRBV2 and TRBJ2-2): EPEVTQTPSHQVTQMGQEVILRCVPISNHLYFYWYRQILGQKVEFLVSFYNNEISEKSEIFDDQFSVERPDGSNFTLKIRSTKLEDSAMYFCASSDQFYTGELFFGEGSRLTVL.

This CDR3 is CASSHLTGDGTGELFF. For the CDR3, the DNA is TGCGCCAGCAGCCACTTAACAGGGGACGGCACCGGGGAGCTGTTTTTT. This chain joins TRBV4-1 and TRBJ2-2; 7 bases map to TRBD1. The ends lost 3 bases at V and 4 bases at J; junction bases unmatched: 8. Germline CDR1 is MGHRA and CDR2 is YSYEKL. The CDR3 has 16 amino acids.

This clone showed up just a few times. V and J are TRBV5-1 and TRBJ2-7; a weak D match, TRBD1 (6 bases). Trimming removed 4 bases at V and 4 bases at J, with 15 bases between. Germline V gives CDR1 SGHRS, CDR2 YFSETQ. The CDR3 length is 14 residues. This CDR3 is CASSLPGQKYEQYF. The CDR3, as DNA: TGCGCCAGCAGCCTACCGGGACAAAAATACGAGCAGTACTTC.

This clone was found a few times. The DNA of the CDR3 is TGTGCCACCAGTGATTCTCGGGCTTCGGGGACTGAAGCTTTCTTT. Translation: CATSDSRASGTEAFF. The rearrangement joins TRBV24-1 to TRBJ1-1; D is undetermined. Germline CDR1 reads KGHDR; CDR2 reads SFDVKD. The germline V and J ends were trimmed by 2 bases and 5 bases, with 14 bases remaining between them. This CDR3 is built from 15 residues.

The CDR3 is CASSPRDSHQETQYF. The CDR3 DNA sequence: TGCGCCAGCAGCCCCCGGGACAGCCACCAAGAGACCCAGTACTTC. The chain has TRBV5-1 and TRBJ2-5; TRBD1 matches at 7 bases. CDR1 SGHRS and CDR2 YFSETQ come from the germline V gene. This CDR3 comprises 15 residues. V gave up 4 bases and J gave up 0 bases; unmatched junction bases: 6. The variable domain in full, completed from reference TRBV5-1 and TRBJ2-5, reads KAGVTQTPRYLIKTRGQQVTLSCSPISGHRSVSWYQQTPGQGLQFLFEYFSETQRNKGNFPGRFSGRQFSNSRSEMNVSTLELGDSALYLCASSPRDSHQETQYFGPGTRLLVL.

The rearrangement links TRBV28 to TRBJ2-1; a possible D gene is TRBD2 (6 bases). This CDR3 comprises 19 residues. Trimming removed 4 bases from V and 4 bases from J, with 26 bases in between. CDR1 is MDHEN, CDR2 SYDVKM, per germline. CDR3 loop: CASSSRITGLNPVYNEQFF. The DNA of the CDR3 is TGTGCCAGCAGTTCTAGGATTACGGGACTCAACCCCGTATACAATGAGCAGTTCTTC. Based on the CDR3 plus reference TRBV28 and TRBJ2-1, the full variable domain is DVKVTQSSRYLVKRTGEKVFLECVQDMDHENMFWYRQDPGLGLRLIYFSYDVKMKEKGDIPEGYSVSREKKERFSLILESASTNQTSMYLCASSSRITGLNPVYNEQFFGPGTRLTVL.